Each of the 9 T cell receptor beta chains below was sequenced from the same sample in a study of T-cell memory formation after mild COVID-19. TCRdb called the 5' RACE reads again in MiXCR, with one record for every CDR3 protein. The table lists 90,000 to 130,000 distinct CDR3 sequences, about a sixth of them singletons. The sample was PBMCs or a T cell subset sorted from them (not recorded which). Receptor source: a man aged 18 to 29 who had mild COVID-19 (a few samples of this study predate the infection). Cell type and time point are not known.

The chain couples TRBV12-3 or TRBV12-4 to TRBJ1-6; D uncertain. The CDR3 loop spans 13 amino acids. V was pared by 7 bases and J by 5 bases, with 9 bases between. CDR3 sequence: CASTPADNSPLHF. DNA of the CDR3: TGTGCCAGCACCCCAGCAGATAATTCACCCCTCCACTTT.

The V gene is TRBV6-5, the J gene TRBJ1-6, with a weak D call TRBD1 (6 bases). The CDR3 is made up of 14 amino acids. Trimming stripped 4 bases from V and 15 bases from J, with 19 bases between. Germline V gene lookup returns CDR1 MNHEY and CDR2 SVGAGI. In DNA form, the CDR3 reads TGTGCCAGCAGTTCAGGACAGCCCCTTAGTATCCTCCACTTT. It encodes CASSSGQPLSILHF.

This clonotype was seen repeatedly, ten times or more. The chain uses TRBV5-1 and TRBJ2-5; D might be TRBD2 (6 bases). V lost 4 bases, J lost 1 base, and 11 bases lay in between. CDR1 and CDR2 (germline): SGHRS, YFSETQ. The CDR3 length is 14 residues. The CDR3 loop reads CASSAGTSQETQYF. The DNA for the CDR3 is TGCGCCAGCAGCGCGGGGACCTCCCAAGAGACCCAGTACTTC.

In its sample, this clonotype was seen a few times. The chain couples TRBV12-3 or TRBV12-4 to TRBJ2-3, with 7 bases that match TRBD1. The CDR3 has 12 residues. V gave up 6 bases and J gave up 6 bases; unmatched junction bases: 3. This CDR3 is CASRAQGDTQYF. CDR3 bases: TGTGCCAGCAGGGCACAGGGGGATACGCAGTATTTT.

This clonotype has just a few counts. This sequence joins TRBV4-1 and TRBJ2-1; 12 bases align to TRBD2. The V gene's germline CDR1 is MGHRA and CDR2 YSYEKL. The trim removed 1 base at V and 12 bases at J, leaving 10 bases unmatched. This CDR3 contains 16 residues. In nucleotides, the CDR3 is TGCGCCAGCAGCCAAGCCTCCCTAGCGGGGGGGCAATTGCAGTTCTTC. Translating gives CASSQASLAGGQLQFF.

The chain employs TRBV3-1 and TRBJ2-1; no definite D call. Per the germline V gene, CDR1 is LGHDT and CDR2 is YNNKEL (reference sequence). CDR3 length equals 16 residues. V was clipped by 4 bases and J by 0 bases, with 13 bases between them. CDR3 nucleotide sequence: TGTGCCAGCAGCCTTGGCTCAGGCGGCTCCTACAATGAGCAGTTCTTC. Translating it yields CASSLGSGGSYNEQFF.

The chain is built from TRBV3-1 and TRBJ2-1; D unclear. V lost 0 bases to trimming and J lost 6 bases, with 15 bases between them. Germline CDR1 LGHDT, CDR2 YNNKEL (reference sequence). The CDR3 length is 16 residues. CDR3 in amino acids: CASSQDLGWPRNEQFF. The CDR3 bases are TGTGCCAGCAGCCAAGATCTAGGGTGGCCCCGCAATGAGCAGTTCTTC.

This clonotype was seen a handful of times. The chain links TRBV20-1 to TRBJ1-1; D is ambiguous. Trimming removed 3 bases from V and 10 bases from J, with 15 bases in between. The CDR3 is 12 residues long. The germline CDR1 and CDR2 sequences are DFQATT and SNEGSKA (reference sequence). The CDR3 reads CSASPTGPGAFF. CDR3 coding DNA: TGCAGTGCTAGTCCCACGGGCCCCGGAGCTTTCTTT.

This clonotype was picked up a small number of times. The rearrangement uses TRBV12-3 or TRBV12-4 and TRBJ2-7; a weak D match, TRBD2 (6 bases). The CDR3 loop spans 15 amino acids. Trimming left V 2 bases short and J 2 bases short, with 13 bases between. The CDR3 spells CASSLIRGYPYEQYF. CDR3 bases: TGTGCCAGCAGTTTAATTCGGGGGTATCCCTACGAGCAGTACTTC.